The 14 T cell receptor beta chains reported below all come from one sample, sequenced in a study of T cell responses to AZD1222 COVID-19 vaccine. The repertoire was sequenced with immunoSEQ multiplex PCR; TCRdb's copy has only in-frame clones and lacks some. Of 95,000 to 100,000 clones in the sample, roughly 90% were seen once. Sequenced here: peripheral blood, sampled on day 0 of AZD1222 vaccination. The receptors come from an adult in good health.

The chain carries TRBV5-6 and TRBJ1-6, with 8 bases lining up with TRBD1. CDR3 length: 13 amino acids. The junction had 3 bases not matched to a gene; V was cut back by 3 bases and J by 10 bases. The germline CDR1 and CDR2 sequences are SGHDT and YYEEEE. The CDR3 DNA reads as TGTGCCAGCAGCTCGGACAGGGTCTCACCCCTCCACTTT. It codes for CASSSDRVSPLHF.

V usage is TRBV27 and J usage is TRBJ2-7, with D possibly matching TRBD2 (7 bases). V lost 2 bases and J lost 6, with 17 bases in between. Germline V lookup: CDR1 MNHEY, CDR2 SMNVEV (reference sequence). The CDR3 consists of 15 residues. CDR3 nucleotides: TGTGCCAGCAGTTTAAGGGGGGGAGGGCTCGCCGAGCAGTACTTC. Protein: CASSLRGGGLAEQYF.

This clone occurred once. The V gene is TRBV5-1, the J gene TRBJ1-1, with 7 positions matching TRBD1. The CDR3 totals 14 residues. Unmatched junction bases numbered 4, after V lost 4 bases and J lost 1 base. The germline V gene has CDR1 SGHRS and CDR2 YFSETQ. The CDR3 sequence is CASSRGGSNTEAFF. The CDR3 coding sequence is TGCGCCAGCAGCCGAGGGGGCTCGAACACTGAAGCTTTCTTT.

This chain connects TRBV7-7 to TRBJ1-1; no definite D call. CDR1 is SSHAT, CDR2 FNYEAQ, per germline (reference sequence). Deletions cut 1 base from V and 1 base from J, with 10 bases between. CDR3 length: 15 residues. CDR3 in amino acids: CASSLDGRPNTEAFF. Here the CDR3 DNA reads TGTGCCAGCAGCTTAGACGGGCGCCCGAACACTGAAGCTTTCTTT.

V gene TRBV7-3 combines with J gene TRBJ2-2; 10 bases map to TRBD2. This CDR3 region has 15 residues. With 2 bases clipped from V and 6 bases from J, the junction kept 3 bases outside the gene matches. CDR1 is SGHTA and CDR2 is FQGTGA in the germline V gene. The CDR3 DNA sequence: TGTGCCAGCAGCTTACTAGCGGGAGAATCCGGGGAGCTGTTTTTT. This gives the protein CASSLLAGESGELFF.

CDR3 DNA: TGTGCCAGCAGTCCTTTAACCGATAGGTTCCTCCTCCACTTT. Translation gives CASSPLTDRFLLHF. The chain has TRBV27 and TRBJ1-6, with D unresolved. The germline CDR1 and CDR2 sequences are MNHEY and SMNVEV (reference sequence). The CDR3 runs 14 residues. V lost 5 bases and J 15 bases, leaving 20 bases between the germline ends.

The V and J genes are TRBV6-5 and TRBJ2-2; no firm D call. V was cut by 4 bases and J by 7 bases, with 16 bases left in between. The germline CDR1 and CDR2 sequences are MNHEY and SVGAGI. CDR3 length: 15 amino acids. In DNA form, the CDR3 reads TGTGCCAGCAGTTCGGGCTACAGTATGATCGGGGAGCTGTTTTTT. Amino acid sequence: CASSSGYSMIGELFF.

The V gene is TRBV4-1, the J gene TRBJ2-3, with 8 bases lining up with TRBD2. J lost 5 bases, V lost 0 bases, and 7 bases had no gene match. The V gene's germline CDR1 is MGHRA and CDR2 YSYEKL. This CDR3 has 16 amino acids. CDR3 sequence reads: CASSQDPAGVKDTQYF. In DNA form, the CDR3 reads TGCGCCAGCAGCCAAGATCCAGCGGGAGTTAAAGATACGCAGTATTTT.

This clone has a single count. For the CDR3, the DNA is TGTGCCAGCAGTTATGGGGGGGCTGGGGACACCGGGGAGCTGTTTTTT. It yields the protein CASSYGGAGDTGELFF. V gene TRBV6-6 combines with J gene TRBJ2-2; possible D gene TRBD2, 7 bases. Germline V gene lookup returns CDR1 MNHNY and CDR2 SVGAGI (reference sequence). CDR3 size: 16 residues. Trimming removed 3 bases from V and 3 bases from J, with 14 bases in between.

The chain links TRBV6-5 to TRBJ2-1; a possible D gene is TRBD2 (5 bases). Trimming left V 2 bases short and J 7 bases short, with 12 bases between. The CDR3 sequence is 14 residues long. The V gene's germline CDR1 is MNHEY and CDR2 SVGAGI. CDR3 protein: CASSYPEGSNEQFF. The CDR3 DNA is TGTGCCAGCAGTTACCCCGAGGGAAGTAATGAGCAGTTCTTC.

V usage is TRBV25-1 and J usage is TRBJ2-7; a possible D gene is TRBD1 (5 bases). The germline gives CDR1 MGHDK, CDR2 SYGVNS. V was trimmed by 3 bases and J by 3 bases, leaving 12 bases between them. The CDR3 loop spans 14 amino acids. In DNA, the CDR3 is TGTGCCAGCAGTGACCCAAGGGGCTACTACGAGCAGTACTTC. As protein: CASSDPRGYYEQYF.

The V gene is TRBV2, the J gene TRBJ1-1, with 7 nucleotides matching TRBD1. From germline, CDR1 is SNHLY and CDR2 FYNNEI. The CDR3 has 10 amino acids. The V and J ends lost 6 bases and 10 bases, in that order; junction bases with no gene match: 2. For the CDR3, the DNA is TGTGCCAGCAGGGGACAGTCAGCTTTCTTT. This codes for CASRGQSAFF.

This clone has a single count. The rearrangement uses TRBV19 and TRBJ1-2; TRBD1 is a possible D gene (5 bases). This CDR3 is built from 14 residues. CDR1 is LNHDA, CDR2 SQIVND, per germline (reference sequence). Trimming stripped 3 bases from V and 6 bases from J, with 14 bases between. The CDR3 DNA reads TGTGCCAGTAGTATTCAGGGCAGAGGCGATGGCTACACCTTC. This encodes CASSIQGRGDGYTF.

For the CDR3, the DNA is TGTGCCAGCAGCCCCGACTTGGCGAACACTGAAGCTTTCTTT. Translating gives CASSPDLANTEAFF. The V gene is TRBV5-8, the J gene TRBJ1-1, with no clear D. The CDR3 is made up of 14 amino acids. Germline loops: CDR1 SGHTS, CDR2 YDEGEE. Between the trimmed V and J ends, which lost 4 bases and 1 base, there was a span of 11 bases. The whole variable domain, remainder taken from reference TRBV5-8 and TRBJ1-1, is EAGVTQSPTHLIKTRGQQATLRCSPISGHTSVYWYQQALGLGLQFLLWYDEGEERNRGNFPPRFSGRQFPNYSSELNVNALELEDSALYLCASSPDLANTEAFFGQGTRLTVV.